These 14 T cell receptor beta chains share one sample of origin, sequenced in a study of blood T cell repertoires in COVID-19. Libraries were prepared by immunoSEQ multiplex PCR; TCRdb keeps only in-frame clonotypes and omits some of them. The data contain hundreds of thousands of clones, 82% of them singletons. The source material was peripheral blood. These receptors all come from an older woman with acute or convalescent COVID-19.

This CDR3 reads CASSPQGDEAFF. CDR3 in DNA: TGTGCCAGCAGCCCACAGGGAGATGAAGCTTTCTTT. The V call is TRBV7-9, the J call TRBJ1-1; D may be TRBD1 (6 bases). CDR1 SEHNR and CDR2 FQNEAQ come from the germline V gene (reference sequence). The V end was cut by 5 bases, the J end by 7 bases, with 11 bases between. This CDR3 contains 12 residues.

This chain uses TRBV2 with TRBJ1-3; D uncertain. This CDR3 comprises 14 residues. Germline V CDR1 and CDR2: SNHLY, FYNNEI. V was trimmed by 8 bases and J by 3 bases, leaving 14 bases between them. CDR3 sequence (DNA): TGTGCCAGCGTCCCCGAGAACTTTGGAAACACCATATATTTT. This encodes CASVPENFGNTIYF.

This chain uses TRBV5-1 with TRBJ2-7; 8 bases fit TRBD1. The CDR3 consists of 14 residues. V dropped 4 bases and J dropped 4; count of bases not matched to a gene: 7. Germline values: CDR1 SGHRS, CDR2 YFSETQ. The CDR3, as DNA: TGCGCCAGCAGCAACGGACAGGGCGTATACGAGCAGTACTTC. It encodes CASSNGQGVYEQYF. Drawing the rest from reference TRBV5-1 and TRBJ2-7, the complete variable domain is KAGVTQTPRYLIKTRGQQVTLSCSPISGHRSVSWYQQTPGQGLQFLFEYFSETQRNKGNFPGRFSGRQFSNSRSEMNVSTLELGDSALYLCASSNGQGVYEQYFGPGTRLTVT.

The chain is built from TRBV6-1 and TRBJ1-2, with unresolved D. The length of the CDR3 is 16 residues. Germline V gene sequence: CDR1 MNHNS, CDR2 SASEGT. Trimming took 4 bases from V and 6 from J, leaving 21 bases between them. CDR3 residues: CASSAGRPGLENGYTF. CDR3 in DNA: TGTGCCAGCAGTGCGGGAAGACCAGGCTTGGAGAATGGCTACACCTTC.

The chain combines TRBV6-4 with TRBJ2-2, with 7 bases matching TRBD2. The CDR3 consists of 15 residues. Unmatched junction bases numbered 5, after V lost 3 bases and J lost 4 bases. In germline, CDR1 is MRHNA, CDR2 SNTAGT. This CDR3 reads CASSEVAGVTGELFF. The CDR3 DNA reads as TGTGCCAGCAGTGAGGTGGCGGGGGTCACCGGGGAGCTGTTTTTT.

The genes are TRBV9 and TRBJ2-1, with 8 bases aligning to TRBD2. CDR3 size: 16 residues. Germline V CDR1 and CDR2: SGDLS, YYNGEE. V trimming: 4 bases; J trimming: 8 bases; junction bases outside the gene matches: 14. For the CDR3, the DNA is TGTGCCAGCAGCCCCACGGGGGGGCCGTATCAGGATGAGCAGTTCTTC. Translating it yields CASSPTGGPYQDEQFF. The whole variable domain, filled in from reference TRBV9 and TRBJ2-1, reads DSGVTQTPKHLITATGQRVTLRCSPRSGDLSVYWYQQSLDQGLQFLIQYYNGEERAKGNILERFSAQQFPDLHSELNLSSLELGDSALYFCASSPTGGPYQDEQFFGPGTRLTVL.

V gene TRBV11-2 combines with J gene TRBJ2-1; D is perhaps TRBD2 (5 bases). The CDR3 is 14 residues long. Trimming pared 11 bases from V and 2 bases from J, leaving 16 bases between. CDR1 is SGHAT and CDR2 is FQNNGV in the germline V gene. The CDR3 region has the DNA TGTGCCGGCGGGTACAGCGGAACCTACAATGAGCAGTTCTTC. Its protein is CAGGYSGTYNEQFF.

CDR3 residues: CASSSPGGLGNTIYF. The CDR3 nucleotides read TGTGCCAGCAGCTCCCCAGGGGGCCTCGGAAACACCATATATTTT. V usage is TRBV5-6 and J usage is TRBJ1-3, with TRBD1 matching 8 bases. The junction had 6 bases not matched to a gene; V was cut back by 3 bases and J by 4 bases. The CDR3 sequence is 15 residues long. CDR1 is SGHDT and CDR2 is YYEEEE in the germline V gene. The variable domain in full, with the rest retrieved from reference TRBV5-6 and TRBJ1-3, is DAGVTQSPTHLIKTRGQQVTLRCSPKSGHDTVSWYQQALGQGPQFIFQYYEEEERQRGNFPDRFSGHQFPNYSSELNVNALLLGDSALYLCASSSPGGLGNTIYFGEGSWLTVV.

The rearrangement uses TRBV20-1 and TRBJ1-1, with 7 bases aligning to TRBD1. CDR3 size: 12 residues. Germline assignment: CDR1 DFQATT and CDR2 SNEGSKA (reference sequence). The trim removed 6 bases at V and 6 bases at J, leaving 7 bases unmatched. The CDR3 bases are TGCAGTGCCAGTCGACAGGGCCCTGAAGCTTTCTTT. Encoded protein: CSASRQGPEAFF.

This clone came up a few times. This chain connects TRBV19 to TRBJ2-1, with 9 bases matching TRBD1. This CDR3 is built from 13 residues. Germline V CDR1 and CDR2: LNHDA, SQIVND (reference sequence). V shed 9 bases, J shed 6 bases, and the junction held 6 bases outside the gene matches. CDR3 residues: CARDRGPPNEQFF. The CDR3 DNA is TGTGCCAGGGACAGGGGCCCCCCCAATGAGCAGTTCTTC.

The chain recombines TRBV5-1 with TRBJ1-6, with 7 bases lining up with TRBD1. Germline trimming cut 0 bases from V and 1 base from J; bases unmatched to any gene: 1. Germline values: CDR1 SGHRS, CDR2 YFSETQ. CDR3 length: 16 residues. CDR3 in amino acids: CASSLGQGSYNSPLHF. Written as DNA, the CDR3 is TGCGCCAGCAGCTTGGGACAGGGTTCCTATAATTCACCCCTCCACTTT.

The rearrangement uses TRBV12-3 or TRBV12-4 and TRBJ1-4, with unresolved D. There are 12 residues in the CDR3. The germline V and J ends were trimmed by 4 bases and 7 bases, with 7 bases remaining between them. The DNA of the CDR3 is TGTGCCAGCAGTTATGGGCGTGAAAAACTGTTTTTT. It encodes CASSYGREKLFF.

This chain joins TRBV30 and TRBJ2-3; perhaps TRBD1 as D (6 bases). V was trimmed by 3 bases and J by 2 bases, leaving 9 bases between them. Germline CDR1 GTSNPN, CDR2 SVGIG (reference sequence). The CDR3 covers 13 residues. The chain's CDR3 is CAWRQGSTDTQYF. The CDR3 nucleotides read TGTGCCTGGAGACAGGGTTCCACAGATACGCAGTATTTT.

This clone was detected only a few times. The V call is TRBV29-1, the J call TRBJ1-5; the D gene is possibly TRBD1 (6 bases). Trimming shortened V by 5 bases and J by 7 bases, and 12 bases separated the two germline ends. Germline V gene data show CDR1 as SQVTM and CDR2 as ANQGSEA. The CDR3 length is 12 residues. Written as DNA, the CDR3 is TGCAGCGTTCAGGGGATGGGGCAGCCCCAGCATTTT. This gives the protein CSVQGMGQPQHF.